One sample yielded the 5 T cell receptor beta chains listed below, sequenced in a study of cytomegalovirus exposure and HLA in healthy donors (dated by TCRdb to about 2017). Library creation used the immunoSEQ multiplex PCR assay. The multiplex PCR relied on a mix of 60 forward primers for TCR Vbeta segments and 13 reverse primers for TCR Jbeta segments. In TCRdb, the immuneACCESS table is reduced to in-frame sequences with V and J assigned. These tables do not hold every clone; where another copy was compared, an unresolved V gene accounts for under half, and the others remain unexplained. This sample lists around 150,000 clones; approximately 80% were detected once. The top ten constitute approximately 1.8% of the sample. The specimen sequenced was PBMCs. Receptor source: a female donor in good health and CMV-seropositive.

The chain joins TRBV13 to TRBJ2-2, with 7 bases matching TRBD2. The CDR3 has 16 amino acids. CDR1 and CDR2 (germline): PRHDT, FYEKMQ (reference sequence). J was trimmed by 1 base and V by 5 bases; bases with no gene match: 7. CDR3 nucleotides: TGTGCCAGCAGCCCCGCCGGGACTAAGAACACCGGGGAGCTGTTTTTT. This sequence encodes CASSPAGTKNTGELFF.

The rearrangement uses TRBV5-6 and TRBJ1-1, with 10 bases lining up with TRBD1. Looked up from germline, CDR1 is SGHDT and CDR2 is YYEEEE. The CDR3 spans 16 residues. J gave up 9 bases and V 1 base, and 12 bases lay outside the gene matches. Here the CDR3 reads CASSLTGQGVIRQAFF. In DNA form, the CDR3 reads TGTGCCAGCAGCTTGACAGGACAGGGGGTTATTAGGCAAGCTTTCTTT.

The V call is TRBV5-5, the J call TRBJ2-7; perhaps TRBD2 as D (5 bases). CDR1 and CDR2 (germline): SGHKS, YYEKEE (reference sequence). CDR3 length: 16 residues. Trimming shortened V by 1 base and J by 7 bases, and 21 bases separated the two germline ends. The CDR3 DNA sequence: TGTGCCAGCAGCTTGATATCAGCGGAGCGGATAGGGGAGCAGTACTTC. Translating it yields CASSLISAERIGEQYF.

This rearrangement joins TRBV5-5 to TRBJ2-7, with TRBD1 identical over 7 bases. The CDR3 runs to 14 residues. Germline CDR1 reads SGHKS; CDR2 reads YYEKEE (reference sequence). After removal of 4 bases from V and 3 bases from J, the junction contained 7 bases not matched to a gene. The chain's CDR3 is CASSATGTDYEQYF. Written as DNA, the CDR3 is TGTGCCAGCAGCGCAACCGGGACAGACTACGAGCAGTACTTC.

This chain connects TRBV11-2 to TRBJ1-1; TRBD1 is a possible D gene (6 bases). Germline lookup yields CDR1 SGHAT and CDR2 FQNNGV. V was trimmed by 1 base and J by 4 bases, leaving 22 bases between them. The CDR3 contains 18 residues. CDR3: CASSLVRQGMVVGTEAFF. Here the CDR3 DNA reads TGTGCCAGCAGCTTAGTCCGGCAGGGGATGGTGGTAGGCACTGAAGCTTTCTTT. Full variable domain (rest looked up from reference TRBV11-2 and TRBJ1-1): EAGVAQSPRYKIIEKRQSVAFWCNPISGHATLYWYQQILGQGPKLLIQFQNNGVVDDSQLPKDRFSAERLKGVDSTLKIQPAKLEDSAVYLCASSLVRQGMVVGTEAFFGQGTRLTVV.